The rows below give T cell receptor beta chains drawn from one sample of a study of T cell responses to AZD1222 COVID-19 vaccine. Only in-frame clones appear in the TCRdb table, and some are missing; sequencing was by immunoSEQ multiplex PCR. Of approximately 120,000 clones in the sample, approximately 88% were seen once. Sequenced here: peripheral blood, sampled on day 0 of AZD1222 vaccination. The receptors come from an adult in good health. The conserved cysteine and the conserved F or W are not part of the CDR3 here. Each record gives: clone size, CDR3 length, V gene, CDR3 protein. Expanded clones get a size class; other rows say once, few or many, or leave the size out.

clone_size: once; cdr3_length: 10; v_call: TRBV6-2/TRBV6-3; cdr3_aa: ASSYMGQPQH
clone_size: NA; cdr3_length: 14; v_call: TRBV30; cdr3_aa: AWTDGLAGGAGELF
clone_size: NA; cdr3_length: 11; v_call: TRBV28; cdr3_aa: ASSGGTPHGYT
clone_size: NA; cdr3_length: 11; v_call: TRBV19; cdr3_aa: AKLAVTYNEQF
clone_size: NA; cdr3_length: 13; v_call: TRBV2; cdr3_aa: ASSEQGQGYNEQF
clone_size: NA; cdr3_length: 11; v_call: TRBV19; cdr3_aa: ASSRFREETQY
clone_size: NA; cdr3_length: 12; v_call: TRBV5-1; cdr3_aa: ASSSGPQADTQY
clone_size: NA; cdr3_length: 13; v_call: TRBV3-1/TRBV3-2; cdr3_aa: ASSARQGMVDTQY
clone_size: NA; cdr3_length: 14; v_call: TRBV6-5; cdr3_aa: ASSSTGGRSNQPQH
clone_size: NA; cdr3_length: 12; v_call: TRBV5-1; cdr3_aa: ASSGGQGYTEAF
clone_size: NA; cdr3_length: 12; v_call: TRBV2; cdr3_aa: ASHRGLGNSPLH
clone_size: NA; cdr3_length: 12; v_call: TRBV19; cdr3_aa: ASSMDRGITEAF
clone_size: NA; cdr3_length: 12; v_call: TRBV6-5; cdr3_aa: ASLAGEGKNEQF
clone_size: NA; cdr3_length: 11; v_call: TRBV30; cdr3_aa: AWSRQSNTEAF
clone_size: NA; cdr3_length: 16; v_call: TRBV7-2; cdr3_aa: ASSLGGDPGRHGYEQY
clone_size: NA; cdr3_length: 6; v_call: TRBV9; cdr3_aa: ASSVQF
clone_size: NA; cdr3_length: 12; v_call: TRBV29-1; cdr3_aa: SVEEGAPADTQY
clone_size: NA; cdr3_length: 11; v_call: TRBV29-1; cdr3_aa: SVVFEEAAGYT
clone_size: NA; cdr3_length: 11; v_call: TRBV7-2; cdr3_aa: ASSPGPSYEQY
clone_size: NA; cdr3_length: 12; v_call: TRBV7-9; cdr3_aa: ASSPWTGLYEQY
clone_size: once; cdr3_length: 12; v_call: TRBV4-3; cdr3_aa: ASSLGLGTEKLF
clone_size: NA; cdr3_length: 12; v_call: TRBV28; cdr3_aa: ASSYVDRVDEQY
clone_size: NA; cdr3_length: 11; v_call: TRBV13; cdr3_aa: ASSPRMGNEQF
clone_size: NA; cdr3_length: 11; v_call: TRBV7-2; cdr3_aa: ASSFVGNQPQH
clone_size: NA; cdr3_length: 13; v_call: TRBV6-2/TRBV6-3; cdr3_aa: ASSRGTAYTDTQY
clone_size: NA; cdr3_length: 13; v_call: TRBV28; cdr3_aa: ASSLADRAGNTIY
clone_size: once; cdr3_length: 11; v_call: TRBV7-9; cdr3_aa: ASSQGGNQPQH
clone_size: NA; cdr3_length: 13; v_call: TRBV4-3; cdr3_aa: ASSPGQGRTETQY